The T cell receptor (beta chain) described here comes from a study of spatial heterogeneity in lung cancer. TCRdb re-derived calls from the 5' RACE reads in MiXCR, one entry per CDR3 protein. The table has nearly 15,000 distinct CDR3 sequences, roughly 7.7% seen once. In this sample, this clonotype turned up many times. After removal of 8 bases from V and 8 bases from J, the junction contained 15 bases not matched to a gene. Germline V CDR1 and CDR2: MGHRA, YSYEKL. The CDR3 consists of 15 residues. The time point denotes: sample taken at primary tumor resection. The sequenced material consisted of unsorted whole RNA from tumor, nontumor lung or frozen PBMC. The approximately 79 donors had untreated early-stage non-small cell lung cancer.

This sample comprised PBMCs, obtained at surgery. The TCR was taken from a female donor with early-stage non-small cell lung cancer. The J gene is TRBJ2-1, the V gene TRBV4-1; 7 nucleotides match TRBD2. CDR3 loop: CASCHGASGLDEQFF. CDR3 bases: TGCGCCAGCTGTCACGGGGCTAGCGGTCTGGATGAGCAGTTCTTC.